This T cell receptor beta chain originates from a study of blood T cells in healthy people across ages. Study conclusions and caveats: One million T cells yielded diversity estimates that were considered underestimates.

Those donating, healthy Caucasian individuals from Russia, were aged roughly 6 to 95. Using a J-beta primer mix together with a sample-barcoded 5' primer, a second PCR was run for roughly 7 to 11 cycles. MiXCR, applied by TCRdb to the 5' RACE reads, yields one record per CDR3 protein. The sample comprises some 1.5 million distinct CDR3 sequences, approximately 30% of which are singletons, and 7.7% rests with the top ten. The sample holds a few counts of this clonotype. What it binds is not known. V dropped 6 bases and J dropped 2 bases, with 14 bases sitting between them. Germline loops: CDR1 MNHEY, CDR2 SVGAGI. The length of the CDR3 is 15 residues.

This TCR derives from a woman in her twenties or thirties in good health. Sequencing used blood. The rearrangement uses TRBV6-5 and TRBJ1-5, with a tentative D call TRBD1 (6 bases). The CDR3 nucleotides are TGTGCCAGCAGAGTAACAGGGTTCGGCAATCAGCCCCAGCATTTT. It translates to CASRVTGFGNQPQHF.